This TCR beta chain stems from a study of blood T cell repertoires in COVID-19. As for the study in general: Specimens from acute and convalescent COVID-19 originated in the United States, Italy and Spain. PBMCs, B-cell-depleted T cells, or T cells provided the cDNA or gDNA that made up the material.

CDR1 and CDR2 (germline): SQVTM, ANQGSEA. Trimming shortened V by 2 bases and J by 9 bases, and 20 bases separated the two germline ends. The CDR3 extends over 15 amino acids. Original analysis: It was from reference gene primer amplification that nucleated cell counts were estimated. Method: immunoSEQ multiplex PCR; TCRdb's copy keeps in-frame clones and lacks some. V and J calls and clone size are those listed in that table; D and trimming were worked out from the DNA. This table holds approximately 170,000 clones, approximately 86% found once. Enrolled during active infection, Seattle patients were then followed longitudinally.

Material for sequencing was peripheral blood. This clonotype was sampled from a woman of 80 years or more with COVID-19, enrolled during active disease. The genes are TRBV29-1 and TRBJ2-4, with TRBD1 as a possible D gene (5 bases). The CDR3 DNA sequence: TGCAGCGTTGAATTAGGTGCGTCAGGGTTGGGCATTCAGTACTTC. It encodes CSVELGASGLGIQYF.